Listed below are T cell receptor beta chains from one sample, sequenced in a study of beta chain features in type 1 diabetes. The data were produced by immunoSEQ multiplex PCR, yet TCRdb's version contains in-frame clones alone and is incomplete. This sample carries 680,000 or so clones, roughly an eighth of them seen once, and the ten largest clones take approximately 0.022%. The sequenced sample consisted of naive CD4+ T cells from blood. The receptor source for this set is a man younger than 35 with type 1 diabetes. Both conserved end residues are part of each CDR3. A D gene is named only where the DNA matches it firmly. Expanded clones are given a class, and other clones once, few, many or no size at all.

J | D | size | V | CDR3 | DNA
TRBJ2-7 | TRBD1 | few | TRBV10-3 | CAISGDRISYEQYF | TGTGCCATCAGTGGGGACAGAATCTCCTACGAGCAGTACTTC
TRBJ1-6 | . | few | TRBV28 | CASSLPVAAGNSPLHF | TGTGCCAGCAGTTTACCTGTGGCCGCGGGGAATTCACCCCTCCACTTT
TRBJ2-3 | . | . | TRBV18 | CASSPPEGTDTQYF | TGTGCCAGCTCACCACCCGAGGGAACAGATACGCAGTATTTT
TRBJ2-7 | . | . | TRBV28 | CASNEPSQLGYEQYF | TGTGCCAGCAATGAGCCGAGCCAGTTGGGCTACGAGCAGTACTTC
TRBJ2-1 | TRBD2 | . | TRBV30 | CAWSVWSSGSYNEQFF | TGTGCCTGGAGTGTATGGTCTAGCGGATCATACAATGAGCAGTTCTTC
TRBJ2-3 | . | few | TRBV7-2 | CASSLGPYTDTQYF | TGTGCCAGCAGCCTAGGACCATACACAGATACGCAGTATTTT
TRBJ2-1 | . | . | TRBV14 | CASSWRRGGNEQFF | TGTGCCAGCAGCTGGCGGAGGGGCGGGAATGAGCAGTTCTTC
TRBJ2-3 | . | few | TRBV30 | CAWKRLADTQYF | TGTGCCTGGAAGCGACTGGCAGATACGCAGTATTTT
TRBJ1-1 | . | . | TRBV18 | CASSPTSGRTEAFF | TGTGCCAGCTCTCCTACTTCGGGCAGAACTGAAGCTTTCTTT
TRBJ2-1 | TRBD1 | . | TRBV6-5 | CASSLLGQGYNEQFF | TGTGCCAGCAGTCTCCTGGGACAGGGGTACAATGAGCAGTTCTTC
TRBJ1-5 | . | . | TRBV5-1 | CASSLDGVGNQPQHF | TGCGCCAGCAGCTTGGACGGAGTGGGCAATCAGCCCCAGCATTTT
TRBJ1-6 | . | . | TRBV9 | CASSTGPNSPLHF | TGTGCCAGCAGCACGGGACCTAATTCACCCCTCCACTTT
TRBJ2-7 | . | few | TRBV2 | CASSEYLPAVSSYEQYF | TGTGCCAGCAGTGAATATCTGCCAGCGGTCAGCTCCTACGAGCAGTACTTC
TRBJ2-7 | . | few | TRBV7-2 | CASSLGVHEQYF | TGTGCCAGCAGCTTAGGAGTCCACGAGCAGTACTTC
TRBJ1-3 | . | . | TRBV4-1 | CASSQDRGRNTIYF | TGCGCCAGCAGCCAAGACAGGGGAAGAAACACCATATATTTT
TRBJ2-1 | . | . | TRBV28 | CATRPRLSIYNEQFF | TGTGCCACCCGACCGAGACTCTCGATCTACAATGAGCAGTTCTTC
TRBJ2-3 | TRBD2 | . | TRBV29-1 | CSAVGSGGDTQYF | TGCAGCGCCGTAGGTAGCGGGGGGGATACGCAGTATTTT
TRBJ1-2 | . | few | TRBV9 | CASSGPERTGYTF | TGTGCCAGCAGCGGACCTGAAAGAACCGGCTACACCTTC
TRBJ1-1 | . | . | TRBV7-9 | CASKGGTEAFF | TGTGCCTCGAAGGGCGGGACTGAAGCTTTCTTT
TRBJ2-3 | . | . | TRBV5-4 | CASSLVQGGTDTQYF | TGTGCCAGCAGCTTGGTACAGGGAGGCACAGATACGCAGTATTTT
TRBJ1-2 | TRBD1 | once | TRBV9 | CASSVDGRGRNGYTF | TGTGCCAGCAGCGTAGACGGCAGGGGGCGAAATGGCTACACCTTC
TRBJ2-1 | TRBD2 | . | TRBV9 | CASSAERMRLAGKHEQFF | TGTGCCAGCAGCGCAGAGCGTATGAGACTAGCTGGTAAGCATGAGCAGTTCTTC
TRBJ1-1 | TRBD1 | few | TRBV29-1 | CSVRQGAGDTEAFF | TGCAGCGTGAGACAGGGGGCTGGGGACACTGAAGCTTTCTTT
TRBJ1-1 | . | few | TRBV30 | CASSGYTEAFF | TGTGCCTCCTCGGGATATACCGAAGCTTTCTTT
TRBJ1-3 | . | . | TRBV14 | CASSQGGAGNTIYF | TGTGCCAGCAGCCAAGGGGGAGCTGGAAACACCATATATTTT
TRBJ2-7 | . | . | TRBV11-2 | CASSLDGGRISYEQYF | TGTGCCAGCAGCTTAGATGGGGGGAGAATCTCCTACGAGCAGTACTTC
TRBJ1-3 | . | . | TRBV29-1 | CSVPWAGDSGNTIYF | TGCAGCGTCCCTTGGGCCGGAGACTCTGGAAACACCATATATTTT
TRBJ1-5 | . | few | TRBV7-9 | CASSLNGLEPQHF | TGTGCCAGCAGCTTAAATGGGTTGGAGCCCCAGCATTTT